This entry lists 22 T cell receptor beta chains sequenced from one sample in a study of memory CD4+ T cells and cytomegalovirus serostatus. Single viable CD3+CD4+CD8-CD45RO+ cells were sorted as the memory CD4+ T cells. The repertoire was sequenced with immunoSEQ multiplex PCR; TCRdb's copy has only in-frame clones and lacks some. This sample has around 26,000 clones, with 75% to 85% found just once. The sequencing input was memory CD4+ T cells from blood. Source of these receptors: an adult in good health and CMV-seronegative.

This chain links TRBV2 with TRBJ2-5; 11 bases line up with TRBD2. Germline V CDR1 and CDR2: SNHLY, FYNNEI. CDR3 length: 15 residues. The V segment lost 7 bases and the J segment 5 bases; nucleotides outside the gene matches: 9. The CDR3 DNA follows: TGTGCCAGCAACCTCCGTAGCGGGGGGGCGGAGACCCAGTACTTC. Amino acids: CASNLRSGGAETQYF.

This CDR3 is CASSEQVNQPQHF. The CDR3 nucleotides are TGTGCCAGCAGTGAACAGGTCAATCAGCCCCAGCATTTT. The V and J genes are TRBV6-1 and TRBJ1-5; D ambiguous. The V and J ends lost 2 bases and 3 bases respectively, with 5 bases between them. The CDR3 contains 13 residues. Germline CDR1 and CDR2: MNHNS and SASEGT.

V is TRBV19 and J is TRBJ1-1, with 8 positions matching TRBD1. Trimming took 5 bases from V and 2 from J; bases not matched to a gene: 10. Germline V gene sequence: CDR1 LNHDA, CDR2 SQIVND (reference sequence). This CDR3 spans 16 amino acids. CDR3 coding DNA: TGTGCCAGTAGTGCATTGACAGGGGCATTTAACACTGAAGCTTTCTTT. Protein sequence: CASSALTGAFNTEAFF. Full variable domain (outside the CDR3, taken from reference TRBV19 and TRBJ1-1): DGGITQSPKYLFRKEGQNVTLSCEQNLNHDAMYWYRQDPGQGLRLIYYSQIVNDFQKGDIAEGYSVSREKKESFPLTVTSAQKNPTAFYLCASSALTGAFNTEAFFGQGTRLTVV.

V and J are TRBV2 and TRBJ1-2; TRBD1 matches at 9 bases. V lost 10 bases and J lost 7; bases outside the gene matches: 10. Per germline, CDR1 SNHLY and CDR2 FYNNEI. The CDR3 spans 13 residues. The CDR3 DNA reads as TGTGCCAAGACATCACAGGGGGCGGGTGGCTACACCTTC. This encodes CAKTSQGAGGYTF.

The V gene is TRBV7-8, the J gene TRBJ1-1; D is unresolved. The germline gives CDR1 SGHVS, CDR2 FQNEAQ. The CDR3 runs 13 residues. V lost 3 bases to trimming and J lost 1 base, with 6 bases between them. CDR3 bases: TGTGCCAGCAGCTTGTCGTCGAACACTGAAGCTTTCTTT. Its protein product is CASSLSSNTEAFF. Drawing the rest from reference TRBV7-8 and TRBJ1-1, the complete variable domain is GAGVSQSPRYKVAKRGQDVALRCDPISGHVSLFWYQQALGQGPEFLTYFQNEAQLDKSGLPSDRFFAERPEGSVSTLKIQRTQQEDSAVYLCASSLSSNTEAFFGQGTRLTVV.

This rearrangement joins TRBV15 to TRBJ2-5, with D maybe TRBD2 (6 bases). In germline, CDR1 is LNHNV, CDR2 YYDKDF (reference sequence). The V end was cut by 0 bases, the J end by 1 base, with 12 bases between. The CDR3 is 16 residues long. CDR3 DNA sequence: TGTGCCACCAGCAGAGATTTACGGACTACCCAAGAGACCCAGTACTTC. This sequence encodes CATSRDLRTTQETQYF. Combining the CDR3 with reference TRBV15 and TRBJ2-5 gives the whole variable domain DAMVIQNPRYQVTQFGKPVTLSCSQTLNHNVMYWYQQKSSQAPKLLFHYYDKDFNNEADTPDNFQSRRPNTSFCFLDIRSPGLGDTAMYLCATSRDLRTTQETQYFGPGTRLLVL.

The chain is built from TRBV29-1 and TRBJ1-3; possibly TRBD1 for D (6 bases). The V end lost 7 bases, the J end lost 0 bases, and 13 bases lay between the germline ends. The CDR3 consists of 14 residues. CDR1 is SQVTM and CDR2 is ANQGSEA in the germline V gene. CDR3 in amino acids: CSASRGNSGNTIYF. CDR3 DNA sequence: TGCAGCGCGTCTAGGGGGAACTCTGGAAACACCATATATTTT.

The chain is built from TRBV12-5 and TRBJ2-1; 9 bases are a match to TRBD2. The CDR3 totals 14 residues. Germline V gene data show CDR1 as LGHNT and CDR2 as FRNRAP. V lost 3 bases and J lost 9; bases outside the gene matches: 6. CDR3 residues: CASGLKGLAGEQFF. For the CDR3, the DNA is TGTGCTAGTGGTTTAAAGGGACTAGCCGGTGAGCAGTTCTTC. The whole variable domain, remainder taken from reference TRBV12-5 and TRBJ2-1, is DARVTQTPRHKVTEMGQEVTMRCQPILGHNTVFWYRQTMMQGLELLAYFRNRAPLDDSGMPKDRFSAEMPDATLATLKIQPSEPRDSAVYFCASGLKGLAGEQFFGPGTRLTVL.

This rearrangement joins TRBV7-2 to TRBJ1-1; 9 bases are a match to TRBD1. V lost 6 bases and J lost 4; bases outside the gene matches: 6. This CDR3 has 14 residues. Germline CDR1 is SGHTA and CDR2 is FQGNSA. The CDR3 sequence is CASRVTGGGTEAFF. The CDR3 nucleotides are TGTGCCAGCAGGGTGACAGGGGGGGGCACTGAAGCTTTCTTT. The whole variable domain, remainder taken from reference TRBV7-2 and TRBJ1-1, is GAGVSQSPSNKVTEKGKDVELRCDPISGHTALYWYRQSLGQGLEFLIYFQGNSAPDKSGLPSDRFSAERTGGSVSTLTIQRTQQEDSAVYLCASRVTGGGTEAFFGQGTRLTVV.

This clone was observed a single time. The gene calls are TRBV30 and TRBJ1-6; D may be TRBD1 (5 bases). The ends were cut back, 4 bases at V and 8 bases at J, with 15 bases in the middle. The CDR3 length is 14 residues. CDR1 is GTSNPN and CDR2 is SVGIG in the germline V gene (reference sequence). The CDR3 spells CAWTIGTRDSPLHF. For the CDR3, the DNA is TGTGCCTGGACTATCGGGACTCGGGATTCACCCCTCCACTTT.

V usage is TRBV5-5 and J usage is TRBJ2-4; 13 bases fit TRBD2. Germline lookup yields CDR1 SGHKS and CDR2 YYEKEE (reference sequence). With 1 base clipped from V and 7 bases from J, the junction kept 5 bases outside the gene matches. The CDR3 has 16 residues. The CDR3 nucleotides are TGTGCCAGCAGCTTGATACTAGCGGGGGGGCGGAACATTCAGTACTTC. This translates into CASSLILAGGRNIQYF.

In this sample, this clone turned up once. The CDR3: CAISESPGDNLDGYTF. CDR3 sequence (DNA): TGTGCCATCAGTGAGTCCCCAGGGGACAATCTAGATGGCTACACCTTC. The genes are TRBV10-3 and TRBJ1-2; tentatively, D is TRBD1 (6 bases). The CDR3 totals 16 residues. The germline V gene encodes CDR1 ENHRY and CDR2 SYGVKD. V was pared by 0 bases and J by 6 bases, with 17 bases between.

The rearrangement joins TRBV5-6 to TRBJ2-5; the match to TRBD1 covers 8 bases. The CDR3 has 14 amino acids. Germline loops: CDR1 SGHDT, CDR2 YYEEEE. V lost 1 base, J lost 5 bases, and 4 bases stayed unmatched. CDR3 amino acids: CASSLQGAWETQYF. The CDR3, as DNA: TGTGCCAGCAGCTTGCAGGGGGCGTGGGAGACCCAGTACTTC.

The CDR3 protein is CASSIGLGRGYEQYF. The CDR3 bases are TGTGCCAGTAGTATCGGCCTAGGGAGGGGCTACGAGCAGTACTTC. The V gene is TRBV19, the J gene TRBJ2-7; 7 bases fit TRBD2. The CDR3 loop spans 15 amino acids. After removal of 3 bases from V and 3 bases from J, the junction contained 8 bases not matched to a gene. The germline V gene has CDR1 LNHDA and CDR2 SQIVND (reference sequence).

CDR3 in DNA: TGTGCCAGCAGCCCGGACTATGGCTACACCTTC. This sequence encodes CASSPDYGYTF. The chain has TRBV7-9 and TRBJ1-2; unclear D gene. The CDR3 is 11 amino acids. Germline lookup yields CDR1 SEHNR and CDR2 FQNEAQ (reference sequence). The V gene lost 5 bases and the J gene lost 3 bases, with 4 bases spanning the gap. The full variable domain, with the rest looked up from reference TRBV7-9 and TRBJ1-2, is DTGVSQNPRHKITKRGQNVTFRCDPISEHNRLYWYRQTLGQGPEFLTYFQNEAQLEKSRLLSDRFSAERPKGSFSTLEIQRTEQGDSAMYLCASSPDYGYTFGSGTRLTVV.

This sequence joins TRBV15 and TRBJ1-1; D not resolved. V gave up 3 bases and J gave up 5 bases, with 16 bases separating them. The CDR3 totals 15 residues. Germline V lookup: CDR1 LNHNV, CDR2 YYDKDF (reference sequence). This CDR3 reads CATSSRPKVGTEAFF. The CDR3 DNA reads as TGTGCCACCAGCAGTCGACCGAAGGTAGGGACTGAAGCTTTCTTT.

J is TRBJ1-1 and V is TRBV20-1; TRBD1 might be the D (6 bases). The CDR3 length is 11 residues. The V end was cut by 7 bases, the J end by 4 bases, with 10 bases between. CDR1 and CDR2 (germline): DFQATT, SNEGSKA (reference sequence). CDR3 bases: TGCAGTGGCTTCAGGGGCACTGAAGCTTTCTTT. Translation: CSGFRGTEAFF.

The CDR3: CASSSILTDYGYTF. CDR3 bases: TGTGCCAGCAGCTCAATTCTGACAGACTATGGCTACACCTTC. The V gene is TRBV7-6, the J gene TRBJ1-2; D might be TRBD1 (5 bases). Looked up from germline, CDR1 is SGHVS and CDR2 is FNYEAQ. The V end was cut by 4 bases, the J end by 3 bases, with 12 bases between. The CDR3 is made up of 14 amino acids.

This sequence joins TRBV5-8 and TRBJ2-5, with TRBD1 matching 9 bases. This CDR3 is 14 amino acids long. The trim removed 3 bases at V and 4 bases at J, leaving 4 bases unmatched. The V gene's germline CDR1 is SGHTS and CDR2 YDEGEE. The DNA of the CDR3 is TGTGCCAGCAGCTCCCCGGACAGGGGAGAGACCCAGTACTTC. Its protein product is CASSSPDRGETQYF.

The genes are TRBV5-1 and TRBJ1-1, with 9 bases lining up with TRBD1. The CDR3 spans 17 residues. Germline loops: CDR1 SGHRS, CDR2 YFSETQ. The junction had 11 bases not matched to a gene; V was cut back by 1 base and J by 4 bases. The DNA for the CDR3 is TGCGCCAGCAGCTTGTTATTACAGGGGGCCTCGGGCACTGAAGCTTTCTTT. This translates into CASSLLLQGASGTEAFF.

This clone was recorded a few times. V and J are TRBV6-1 and TRBJ1-4; TRBD1 matches at 7 bases. Germline lookup yields CDR1 MNHNS and CDR2 SASEGT. V was pared by 7 bases and J by 8 bases, with 7 bases of the junction left unmatched. The CDR3 has 13 residues. CDR3 in amino acids: CASIDRVREKLFF. For the CDR3, the DNA is TGTGCCAGCATCGACAGGGTTAGGGAAAAACTGTTTTTT.

The rearrangement links TRBV5-1 to TRBJ2-5; either TRBD1 or TRBD2 may supply D (5 bases each). V was clipped by 0 bases and J by 5 bases, with 11 bases between them. Germline-derived CDR1 and CDR2 are SGHRS and YFSETQ. The CDR3 is 14 residues long. CDR3 protein: CASSLGDLQETQYF. The CDR3 DNA reads TGCGCCAGCAGCTTGGGGGACCTACAGGAGACCCAGTACTTC.